This TCR beta chain stems from a study of blood T cell repertoires in COVID-19. Study background: From T cells, B-cell-depleted T cells, or PBMCs came the material, which was cDNA or gDNA.

Trimming removed 1 base from V and 0 bases from J, with 7 bases in between. The CDR3 extends over 14 amino acids. CDR1 is SGHDN, CDR2 FVKESK, per germline. Self-reported history from a screening survey and questionnaire set each donor's cohort. The protocol was immunoSEQ multiplex PCR, while the TCRdb copy is restricted to in-frame clones and leaves out a portion. The table shows approximately 290,000 clones, with around 87% occurring only once. The sequencing sample was made of PBMCs or T cells enriched from blood (not recorded which). The chain carries TRBV14 and TRBJ2-7; D uncertain. The source of this sequence is a woman younger than 30 with acute COVID-19. As DNA, the CDR3 is TGTGCCAGCAGCCAAGCAGGCTACTCCTACGAGCAGTACTTC. Amino acids: CASSQAGYSYEQYF.